A selection of T cell receptor beta chains follows, all from one sample in a study of cytomegalovirus exposure and HLA in healthy donors. TCRdb's copy holds only in-frame clones and misses some; the assay was immunoSEQ multiplex PCR. Counted here are 130,000 to 150,000 clones, 76% occurring once; the ten biggest clones make up around 3.7%. Material for sequencing was PBMCs. These receptors were taken from a man aged 18 to 30 in good health and CMV-seronegative. CDR3s leave out the opening cysteine and the closing phenylalanine or tryptophan. Some rows have no size entry. The others give once, few or many, or a class for an expanded clone.

clone_size: -; j_call: TRBJ2-5; v_call: TRBV9; cdr3_aa: ASSVGLAGGPQETQY
clone_size: few; j_call: TRBJ2-2; v_call: TRBV6-1; cdr3_aa: ASSDRTSPGELF
clone_size: -; j_call: TRBJ1-2; v_call: TRBV5-1; cdr3_aa: ASSLAMAGGDGYT
clone_size: few; j_call: TRBJ1-1; v_call: TRBV6-5; cdr3_aa: ASTPDRGTEAF
clone_size: -; j_call: TRBJ2-3; v_call: TRBV30; cdr3_aa: AWSTGTEGTDTQY
clone_size: -; j_call: TRBJ2-3; v_call: TRBV18; cdr3_aa: ASSPGQSDTQY
clone_size: -; j_call: TRBJ2-7; v_call: TRBV4-1; cdr3_aa: ASSQLWTGGAYEQY
clone_size: -; j_call: TRBJ2-1; v_call: TRBV5-1; cdr3_aa: ASSLDLAAINNEQF
clone_size: -; j_call: TRBJ2-1; v_call: TRBV9; cdr3_aa: ASSVVSNSYNEQF
clone_size: -; j_call: TRBJ1-1; v_call: TRBV30; cdr3_aa: AWSRDSLNTEAF
clone_size: few; j_call: TRBJ2-7; v_call: TRBV11-2; cdr3_aa: ASSGGQGRYEQY
clone_size: -; j_call: TRBJ1-5; v_call: TRBV19; cdr3_aa: ASSIVGRGNQPQH
clone_size: -; j_call: TRBJ2-7; v_call: TRBV4-1; cdr3_aa: ASSQDGGLQAYEQY
clone_size: once; j_call: TRBJ1-2; v_call: TRBV27; cdr3_aa: ASSSPFGRGLYT
clone_size: -; j_call: TRBJ2-5; v_call: TRBV6-6; cdr3_aa: ASEVGGGETQY
clone_size: many; j_call: TRBJ2-1; v_call: TRBV29-1; cdr3_aa: SVETGEQF
clone_size: -; j_call: TRBJ2-1; v_call: TRBV5-8; cdr3_aa: ASSLFGRVNEQF
clone_size: few; j_call: TRBJ2-7; v_call: TRBV7-9; cdr3_aa: ASSLDAGSEYEQY
clone_size: -; j_call: TRBJ2-4; v_call: TRBV27; cdr3_aa: ASSSLIGADLAKNIQY
clone_size: -; j_call: TRBJ1-6; v_call: TRBV18; cdr3_aa: ASQRTGGSSPLH
clone_size: -; j_call: TRBJ1-1; v_call: TRBV30; cdr3_aa: AWSVSGVETEAF
clone_size: -; j_call: TRBJ2-7; v_call: TRBV27; cdr3_aa: ASSFSGGEFSYEQY
clone_size: -; j_call: TRBJ1-3; v_call: TRBV6-6; cdr3_aa: ASSPGVGNTIY
clone_size: -; j_call: TRBJ1-2; v_call: TRBV6-5; cdr3_aa: ASSRLGLFGYT
clone_size: -; j_call: TRBJ2-2; v_call: TRBV7-3; cdr3_aa: ASSPQGTNTGELF
clone_size: -; j_call: TRBJ2-5; v_call: TRBV14; cdr3_aa: ASSRRTGGWKETQY
clone_size: -; j_call: TRBJ1-5; v_call: TRBV7-8; cdr3_aa: ASSLAGQGSNQPQH
clone_size: few; j_call: TRBJ1-1; v_call: TRBV27; cdr3_aa: ASSRGIKTGANTEAF
clone_size: -; j_call: TRBJ2-5; v_call: TRBV30; cdr3_aa: AWSNRQGRQTQY
clone_size: -; j_call: TRBJ2-1; v_call: TRBV5-4; cdr3_aa: ASSFIAGGLSDNEQF
clone_size: -; j_call: TRBJ2-3; v_call: TRBV5-1; cdr3_aa: ASTYLAGGGDTQY
clone_size: -; j_call: TRBJ1-2; v_call: TRBV11-3; cdr3_aa: ASSRGGVDGYT
clone_size: -; j_call: TRBJ2-1; v_call: TRBV5-1; cdr3_aa: ASSPPSYNEQF
clone_size: -; j_call: TRBJ2-7; v_call: TRBV28; cdr3_aa: ASSFYPGTSEQY
clone_size: -; j_call: TRBJ1-1; v_call: TRBV27; cdr3_aa: ASRKTGTARLNTEAF
clone_size: -; j_call: TRBJ1-1; v_call: TRBV13; cdr3_aa: ASSLVVPGQSNTEAF
clone_size: -; j_call: TRBJ1-5; v_call: TRBV7-7; cdr3_aa: ASSPRRASREHCNQPQH
clone_size: -; j_call: TRBJ2-3; v_call: TRBV30; cdr3_aa: AWSVSRTASTQY
clone_size: -; j_call: TRBJ1-1; v_call: TRBV6-5; cdr3_aa: ASSYILNTEAF
clone_size: few; j_call: TRBJ2-7; v_call: TRBV6-5; cdr3_aa: ASSYARAAQGEQY
clone_size: -; j_call: TRBJ1-1; v_call: TRBV11-3; cdr3_aa: ASRGVHLMNTEAF
clone_size: -; j_call: TRBJ1-2; v_call: TRBV21-1; cdr3_aa: AITITGAPNYGYT
clone_size: few; j_call: TRBJ1-1; v_call: TRBV28; cdr3_aa: ASSLTNLEAF
clone_size: -; j_call: TRBJ1-5; v_call: TRBV10-3; cdr3_aa: AISGTGGPDQPQH
clone_size: -; j_call: TRBJ1-1; v_call: TRBV7-8; cdr3_aa: ASSLAPGGRGTEAF
clone_size: -; j_call: TRBJ2-7; v_call: TRBV5-1; cdr3_aa: ASSLASGGYEQY
clone_size: -; j_call: TRBJ2-1; v_call: TRBV5-1; cdr3_aa: ASSPPGGYNEQF
clone_size: -; j_call: TRBJ1-3; v_call: TRBV28; cdr3_aa: ASSTTDSGNTIY
clone_size: -; j_call: TRBJ1-5; v_call: TRBV7-8; cdr3_aa: ASSSQGINQPQH
clone_size: -; j_call: TRBJ1-1; v_call: TRBV19; cdr3_aa: ASSLRGRGTEAF
clone_size: -; j_call: TRBJ2-7; v_call: TRBV5-1; cdr3_aa: ASSFRVQGYEQY
clone_size: -; j_call: TRBJ1-2; v_call: TRBV9; cdr3_aa: ASSVARDRESGYT
clone_size: -; j_call: TRBJ2-7; v_call: TRBV5-1; cdr3_aa: ASSVYRDRGRYEQY
clone_size: -; j_call: TRBJ2-3; v_call: TRBV6-5; cdr3_aa: ASRIGLGTDTQY
clone_size: -; j_call: TRBJ1-2; v_call: TRBV9; cdr3_aa: ASSPSGTEYGYT
clone_size: few; j_call: TRBJ2-7; v_call: TRBV7-8; cdr3_aa: ASSYRGDSSSYEQY
clone_size: -; j_call: TRBJ2-1; v_call: TRBV4-2; cdr3_aa: ASSQELAGGYNEQF